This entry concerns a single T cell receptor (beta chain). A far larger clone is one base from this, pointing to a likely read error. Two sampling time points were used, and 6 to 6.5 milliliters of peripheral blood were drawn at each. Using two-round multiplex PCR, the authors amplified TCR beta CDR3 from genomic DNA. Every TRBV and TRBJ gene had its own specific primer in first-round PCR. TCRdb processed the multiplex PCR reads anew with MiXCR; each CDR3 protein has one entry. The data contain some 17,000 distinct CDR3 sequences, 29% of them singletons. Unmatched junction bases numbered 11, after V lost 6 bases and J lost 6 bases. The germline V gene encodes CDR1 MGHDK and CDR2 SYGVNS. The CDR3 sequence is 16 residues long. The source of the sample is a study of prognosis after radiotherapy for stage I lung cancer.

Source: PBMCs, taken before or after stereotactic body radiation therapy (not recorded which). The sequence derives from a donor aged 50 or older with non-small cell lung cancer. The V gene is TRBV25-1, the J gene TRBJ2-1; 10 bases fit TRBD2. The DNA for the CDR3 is TGTGCCAGCAGCTTAGGTGATAGCGGGAGGTTCAATGAGCAGTTCTTC. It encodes CASSLGDSGRFNEQFF.